The 29 T cell receptor beta chains below come from one sample, sequenced in a study of CD8 T cells in ankylosing spondylitis. TCRdb reanalysed the 5' RACE reads using MiXCR and keeps one entry per CDR3 protein. The data contain about 800,000 distinct CDR3 sequences, roughly 10% of them singletons. Study-wide results and limits: Roughly 8 highly homologous variants made up a TCR beta motif, and this motif appeared characteristic of ankylosing spondylitis blood.

The antigens these receptors bind are not known. What was sequenced was blood, either unsorted or a sorted T cell fraction (not recorded which). Source of these receptors: a male donor with ankylosing spondylitis.

This clonotype turned up a few times. The chain combines TRBV4-3 with TRBJ2-2; the D is unclear. The germline gives CDR1 LGHNA, CDR2 YSLEER. This CDR3 has 16 amino acids. V lost 0 bases to trimming and J lost 0 bases, with 8 bases between them. CDR3 protein: CASSQEGQANTGELFF. Here the CDR3 DNA reads TGCGCCAGCAGCCAAGAAGGTCAGGCGAACACCGGGGAGCTGTTTTTT.

This clonotype has more than one count but fewer than ten. This rearrangement joins TRBV7-9 to TRBJ1-2, with TRBD1 matching over 12 bases. The CDR3 has 14 amino acids. CDR1 is SEHNR, CDR2 FQNEAQ, per germline (reference sequence). Trimming removed 4 bases from V and 8 bases from J; junction bases left unmatched: 5. The CDR3 here is CASSSGQGAPGYTF. The CDR3 region has the DNA TGTGCCAGCAGCTCGGGACAGGGGGCGCCCGGCTACACCTTC.

The rearrangement joins TRBV5-6 to TRBJ2-3; D not certain. Trimming took off 2 bases at V and 1 base at J, with 8 bases between the two ends. The CDR3 sequence is 14 residues long. Germline CDR1 is SGHDT and CDR2 is YYEEEE. Here the CDR3 DNA reads TGTGCCAGCAGCTTCGGCAGACGCACAGATACGCAGTATTTT. It encodes CASSFGRRTDTQYF.

This clonotype has only a few counts. The CDR3 coding sequence is TGTGCCAGCAGTCCCGGGGACGGGAGGCACACTGAAGCTTTCTTT. This codes for CASSPGDGRHTEAFF. The chain links TRBV6-1 to TRBJ1-1; D perhaps matches TRBD1 (5 bases). Deletions cut 5 bases from V and 3 bases from J, with 16 bases between. The CDR3 runs 15 residues. CDR1 and CDR2 (germline): MNHNS, SASEGT.

In this sample, this clonotype turned up many times. CDR3 DNA: TGTGCCAGCAGTCAACCAGGGGATAGCGGGGTTGGCACAGATACGCAGTATTTT. Its translation: CASSQPGDSGVGTDTQYF. The chain carries TRBV27 and TRBJ2-3; 8 bases agree with TRBD2. Germline V lookup: CDR1 MNHEY, CDR2 SMNVEV (reference sequence). After removal of 5 bases from V and 1 base from J, the junction contained 14 bases not matched to a gene. The CDR3 totals 18 residues.

The rearrangement links TRBV27 to TRBJ2-7; 9 nucleotides align to TRBD1. CDR1 is MNHEY and CDR2 is SMNVEV in the germline V gene (reference sequence). The trim removed 6 bases at V and 3 bases at J, leaving 6 bases unmatched. The CDR3 runs to 14 residues. The CDR3 sequence: CASRARDRDYEQYF. CDR3 DNA: TGTGCCAGCAGAGCCCGGGACAGGGACTACGAGCAGTACTTC.

The V call is TRBV27, the J call TRBJ2-7, with TRBD2 matching 8 bases. This CDR3 has 15 amino acids. V gave up 0 bases and J gave up 4 bases; unmatched junction bases: 5. Germline CDR1 MNHEY, CDR2 SMNVEV (reference sequence). CDR3 nucleotides: TGTGCCAGCAGTTTATCGACGGGAGGGCGGTACGAGCAGTACTTC. It yields the protein CASSLSTGGRYEQYF.

The chain's CDR3 is CASSLGRGRWNEKLFF. CDR3 coding DNA: TGTGCCAGCAGCTTAGGGAGGGGGCGGTGGAATGAAAAACTGTTTTTT. The J gene is TRBJ1-4, the V gene TRBV7-2; 7 bases line up with TRBD1. The germline V gene has CDR1 SGHTA and CDR2 FQGNSA. The CDR3 has 16 residues. V was clipped by 1 base and J by 5 bases; unmatched bases: 7.

This clonotype occurred a few times. The genes are TRBV6-1 and TRBJ1-6; D might be TRBD1 (6 bases). V gave up 4 bases and J gave up 0 bases, with 10 bases separating them. CDR3 size: 16 residues. The germline V gene has CDR1 MNHNS and CDR2 SASEGT. As DNA, the CDR3 is TGTGCCAGCAGTGGGGACAACTACTCCTATAATTCACCCCTCCACTTT. Protein sequence: CASSGDNYSYNSPLHF.

The V call is TRBV28, the J call TRBJ2-5; 7 nucleotides match TRBD2. Per the germline V gene, CDR1 is MDHEN and CDR2 is SYDVKM. The CDR3 covers 15 residues. V trimming: 5 bases; J trimming: 1 base; junction bases outside the gene matches: 7. Here the CDR3 DNA reads TGTGCCAGCAGTCAAGCGGGGTCCCTCCAAGAGACCCAGTACTTC. Translation: CASSQAGSLQETQYF.

This clonotype was seen a few times. The chain carries TRBV28 and TRBJ1-4; 12 bases are a match to TRBD1. The CDR3 extends over 17 amino acids. The V gene end was trimmed by 4 bases and the J gene end by 6 bases; junction bases not matched to a gene: 9. Germline CDR1 reads MDHEN; CDR2 reads SYDVKM. The CDR3 DNA is TGTGCCAGCAGTTCAGGGGGACAGGGGGCGCGGGATGAAAAACTGTTTTTT. Amino acids: CASSSGGQGARDEKLFF.

This clonotype appeared many times. The chain is built from TRBV10-3 and TRBJ1-2; TRBD1 might be the D (5 bases). V was shortened by 3 bases and J by 4 bases, with 12 bases between the two germline ends. Germline assignment: CDR1 ENHRY and CDR2 SYGVKD. The CDR3 is made up of 14 amino acids. Here the CDR3 DNA reads TGTGCCATCAGTGATTCGGGACCGATCTATGGCTACACCTTC. Protein sequence: CAISDSGPIYGYTF.

This clonotype was seen repeatedly, ten times or more. The CDR3 spells CASRWSGTGLGTQYF. CDR3 sequence (DNA): TGTGCCAGCAGGTGGTCCGGGACAGGGCTCGGGACCCAGTACTTC. The gene calls are TRBV7-8 and TRBJ2-5, with TRBD1 matching over 9 bases. Trimming at V came to 6 bases and at J to 7 bases, leaving 12 bases not matched to a gene. The CDR3 contains 15 residues. The germline CDR1 and CDR2 sequences are SGHVS and FQNEAQ.

This clonotype was counted a few times. The chain joins TRBV7-9 to TRBJ2-7; D unclear. The ends were cut back, 1 base at V and 3 bases at J, with 19 bases in the middle. Germline lookup yields CDR1 SEHNR and CDR2 FQNEAQ (reference sequence). The CDR3 runs 17 residues. CDR3 DNA: TGTGCCAGCAGCTTAGAAGTTCCCAGGAACCTCATCTACGAGCAGTACTTC. This sequence encodes CASSLEVPRNLIYEQYF.

This clonotype has more than one count but fewer than ten. The V gene is TRBV5-5, the J gene TRBJ2-1; D unresolved. Germline CDR1 and CDR2: SGHKS and YYEKEE (reference sequence). This CDR3 is built from 14 residues. Trimming cost V 0 bases and J 4 bases, with 8 bases left between them. CDR3 coding DNA: TGTGCCAGCAGCTTGGACAATTTATACAATGAGCAGTTCTTC. Its translation: CASSLDNLYNEQFF.

This clonotype was detected only a few times. The chain uses TRBV10-3 and TRBJ1-6; D ambiguous. This CDR3 has 12 amino acids. V lost 2 bases, J lost 10 bases, and 6 bases lay in between. Germline V lookup: CDR1 ENHRY, CDR2 SYGVKD. The CDR3 region is CAISELLSPLHF. The CDR3 coding sequence is TGTGCCATCAGTGAGCTCCTATCACCCCTCCACTTT.

The rearrangement joins TRBV20-1 to TRBJ1-1; the D is unclear. The CDR3 contains 17 residues. Germline assignment: CDR1 DFQATT and CDR2 SNEGSKA (reference sequence). With 0 bases removed from V and 0 bases from J, the gap between germline ends came to 17 bases. The CDR3 sequence is CSARDAGNLQVNTEAFF. CDR3 sequence (DNA): TGCAGTGCTAGAGATGCAGGAAACCTACAAGTGAACACTGAAGCTTTCTTT.

The gene calls are TRBV7-6 and TRBJ2-3, with 7 nucleotides matching TRBD1. V shed 5 bases, J shed 1 base, and the junction held 9 bases outside the gene matches. Germline V CDR1 and CDR2: SGHVS, FNYEAQ. This CDR3 spans 16 amino acids. CDR3 sequence reads: CASSPTPGTGTDTQYF. The DNA of the CDR3 is TGTGCCAGCAGCCCAACCCCGGGGACAGGCACAGATACGCAGTATTTT.

This clonotype was seen a few times. The chain links TRBV20-1 to TRBJ1-2, with unresolved D. V lost 3 bases and J lost 2, with 7 bases in between. This CDR3 region has 12 residues. Germline values: CDR1 DFQATT, CDR2 SNEGSKA (reference sequence). The CDR3 DNA reads as TGCAGTGCTAGTTTAGAGAACTATGGCTACACCTTC. It yields the protein CSASLENYGYTF.

This sequence joins TRBV4-3 and TRBJ2-3, with 10 bases lining up with TRBD2. The CDR3 totals 16 residues. CDR1 is LGHNA and CDR2 is YSLEER in the germline V gene. J lost 7 bases, V lost 0 bases, and 7 bases had no gene match. CDR3 bases: TGCGCCAGCAGCCAAGATATAGGGACTAGCGTTTATACGCAGTATTTT. Translating gives CASSQDIGTSVYTQYF.

This clonotype was seen ten or more times. CDR3 sequence: CASSLLGLADTQYF. DNA for the CDR3: TGTGCCAGCAGCCTCTTAGGACTAGCTGATACGCAGTATTTT. This chain connects TRBV3-1 to TRBJ2-3; 8 bases map to TRBD2. Germline CDR1 and CDR2: LGHDT and YNNKEL (reference sequence). J gave up 6 bases and V 4 bases, and 6 bases lay outside the gene matches. The CDR3 consists of 14 residues.

This clonotype was recorded at least ten times. The chain links TRBV27 to TRBJ1-3, with D unclear. The V end lost 5 bases, the J end lost 2 bases, and 16 bases lay between the germline ends. Germline V CDR1 and CDR2: MNHEY, SMNVEV (reference sequence). There are 16 residues in the CDR3. The CDR3 spells CASSPTGLLAGNTIYF. The CDR3 DNA sequence: TGTGCCAGCAGTCCAACCGGCCTCCTGGCTGGAAACACCATATATTTT.

This sequence joins TRBV4-1 and TRBJ1-4, with unresolved D. The CDR3 covers 15 residues. The V end was cut by 4 bases, the J end by 8 bases, with 17 bases between. CDR1 and CDR2 (germline): MGHRA, YSYEKL. This chain's CDR3 is CASSRIILGEEKLFF. CDR3 in DNA: TGCGCCAGCAGCCGGATAATTCTTGGGGAGGAAAAACTGTTTTTT.

This clonotype came up a few times. V gene TRBV5-1 combines with J gene TRBJ1-1, with D tentatively TRBD1 (6 bases). Germline CDR1 and CDR2: SGHRS and YFSETQ. The CDR3 runs to 15 residues. The ends were cut back, 4 bases at V and 3 bases at J, with 16 bases in the middle. CDR3 nucleotides: TGCGCCAGCAGCCATCTGGGGGGCGCGGACACTGAAGCTTTCTTT. This gives the protein CASSHLGGADTEAFF.

This clonotype was counted between two and nine times. The V and J genes are TRBV20-1 and TRBJ2-7; D possibly matches TRBD1 or TRBD2 (6 bases each). V lost 7 bases and J 0 bases, leaving 10 bases between the germline ends. The CDR3 totals 12 residues. CDR1 and CDR2 (germline): DFQATT, SNEGSKA (reference sequence). Here the CDR3 DNA reads TGCAGTGGGGGGGCTAGCTCCTACGAGCAGTACTTC. Translated: CSGGASSYEQYF.

This clonotype was found a few times. This sequence joins TRBV14 and TRBJ2-3; 7 nucleotides match TRBD1. This CDR3 spans 16 amino acids. Trimming removed 5 bases from V and 2 bases from J; junction bases left unmatched: 10. Germline values: CDR1 SGHDN, CDR2 FVKESK. The CDR3 nucleotides are TGTGCCAGCAGCAGGTACCGGGACAGCTTCACAGATACGCAGTATTTT. Encoded protein: CASSRYRDSFTDTQYF.

The chain couples TRBV4-1 to TRBJ2-1; weak D call: TRBD2 (5 bases). CDR1 and CDR2 from the germline V gene are MGHRA and YSYEKL. The CDR3 totals 15 residues. Trimming removed 8 bases from V and 3 bases from J, with 17 bases in between. The DNA for the CDR3 is TGCGCCAGCCGAAACCCGGGAACCGACTACAATGAGCAGTTCTTC. It is translated as CASRNPGTDYNEQFF.

This clonotype has only a few counts. The chain links TRBV7-2 to TRBJ2-1; no definite D call. Per the germline V gene, CDR1 is SGHTA and CDR2 is FQGNSA. Trimming left V 2 bases short and J 8 bases short, with 7 bases between. The CDR3 consists of 12 residues. The CDR3 coding sequence is TGTGCCAGCAGCTTAACAATCGATGAGCAGTTCTTC. Translated, it gives CASSLTIDEQFF.

V is TRBV18 and J is TRBJ2-1; D gene ambiguous. Germline V gene lookup returns CDR1 KGHSH and CDR2 LQKENI. This CDR3 is 14 amino acids long. The V end lost 2 bases, the J end lost 8 bases, and 13 bases lay between the germline ends. The CDR3 loop reads CASSPEGRIYEQFF. Written as DNA, the CDR3 is TGTGCCAGCTCACCAGAAGGGCGAATCTATGAGCAGTTCTTC.